The rows below give T cell receptor beta chains drawn from one sample of a study of CD8 T cell repertoires and HIV-1 epitope variants. The table came from immunoSEQ multiplex PCR; TCRdb's copy has only in-frame clones and leaves some out. The sample gives about 5,600 clones, roughly 65% of which show up once; over 35% is in the top ten. The antigens of these receptors remain unknown. Sequencing input: cultured CD8+ T cells derived from PBMCs. These receptors were collected from a male donor with HIV. Both conserved end residues are part of each CDR3. The D gene is left open where the match is weak. Rows may omit the clone size; those that give it use once, few, many or a size class.

d_call | j_call | clone_size | v_call | cdr3_aa | cdr3_nt
NA | TRBJ1-6 | few | TRBV6-5 | CASSYSGESLHF | TGTGCCAGCAGTTACTCGGGGGAAAGCCTCCACTTT
NA | TRBJ2-4 | NA | TRBV27 | CASSLNRAKNIQYF | TGTGCCAGCAGTTTAAACCGAGCCAAAAACATTCAGTACTTC
NA | TRBJ1-5 | NA | TRBV27 | CASSLRGLQYSNQPQHF | TGTGCCAGCAGTTTAAGGGGACTACAATATAGCAATCAGCCCCAGCATTTT
NA | TRBJ2-7 | few | TRBV11-2 | CASSFDSSYEQYF | TGTGCCAGCAGCTTCGACAGCTCCTACGAGCAGTACTTC
NA | TRBJ2-5 | NA | TRBV9 | CASSSAGIDQETQYF | TGTGCCAGCAGCTCCGCCGGGATAGATCAAGAGACCCAGTACTTC
TRBD2 | TRBJ2-7 | medium-sized | TRBV27 | CASSLIAGGPEQYF | TGTGCCAGCAGTCTCATAGCGGGAGGGCCCGAGCAGTACTTC
NA | TRBJ2-5 | NA | TRBV5-1 | CASRKEETQYF | TGCGCCAGCAGGAAAGAAGAGACCCAGTACTTC
NA | TRBJ2-7 | NA | TRBV5-5 | CASSYSGTIGEQYF | TGTGCCAGCAGCTATTCCGGGACAATCGGCGAGCAGTACTTC
NA | TRBJ2-6 | once | TRBV28 | CASSSFISRSSGANVLTF | TGTGCCAGCAGCAGTTTCATATCACGAAGCTCTGGGGCCAACGTCCTGACTTTC
NA | TRBJ2-3 | NA | TRBV6-5 | CASRSGTDTQYF | TGTGCCAGCAGATCCGGGACAGATACGCAGTATTTT
TRBD2 | TRBJ2-1 | once | TRBV27 | CASSLLGIGRAPNEQFF | TGTGCCAGCAGTTTATTGGGTATCGGGAGGGCTCCCAATGAGCAGTTCTTC
TRBD1 | TRBJ2-7 | few | TRBV7-7 | CASSSGTGDNDEQYF | TGTGCTAGCAGCTCCGGGACAGGGGATAACGACGAGCAGTACTTC
NA | TRBJ1-2 | NA | TRBV6-5 | CASSYSKGRGNYGYTF | TGTGCCAGCAGTTACTCGAAGGGGAGGGGGAACTATGGCTACACCTTC
NA | TRBJ1-1 | NA | TRBV7-6 | CASSSGRSNTEAFF | TGTGCCAGCAGCTCCGGACGGTCGAACACTGAAGCTTTCTTT
TRBD2 | TRBJ2-3 | few | TRBV7-9 | CASSSLTSGTDTQYF | TGTGCCAGCAGCTCCCTGACTAGCGGCACAGATACGCAGTATTTT
NA | TRBJ1-3 | few | TRBV9 | CASSVVGNSGNTIYF | TGTGCCAGCAGCGTAGTGGGGAACTCTGGAAACACCATATATTTT
TRBD1 | TRBJ1-6 | NA | TRBV30 | CACQRQGYSPLHF | TGTGCCTGCCAAAGACAGGGGTATTCACCCCTCCACTTT
TRBD1 | TRBJ2-7 | NA | TRBV28 | CASSPDRGYEQYF | TGTGCCAGCAGCCCGGACAGGGGGTACGAGCAGTACTTC
NA | TRBJ2-1 | NA | TRBV4-3 | CASSQVQQANEQFF | TGCGCCAGCAGCCAAGTGCAGCAAGCCAATGAGCAGTTCTTC
TRBD1 | TRBJ1-5 | NA | TRBV25-1 | CASSPGQGASQPQHF | TGTGCCAGCAGTCCGGGACAGGGGGCAAGTCAGCCCCAGCATTTT
NA | TRBJ2-7 | NA | TRBV6-1 | CASSEEGYSPYEQYF | TGTGCCAGCAGTGAAGAGGGCTACTCACCCTACGAGCAGTACTTC
TRBD2 | TRBJ2-1 | NA | TRBV28 | CASSLSRGAMEQFF | TGTGCCAGCAGTTTATCGCGGGGGGCTATGGAGCAGTTCTTC
NA | TRBJ2-7 | NA | TRBV4-2 | CASSQDLGSYEQYF | TGTGCCAGCAGCCAAGATCTTGGAAGCTACGAGCAGTACTTC
TRBD1 | TRBJ2-1 | NA | TRBV5-4 | CASTKGAVDEQFF | TGTGCCAGCACCAAGGGGGCCGTAGACGAGCAGTTCTTC
TRBD1 | TRBJ2-7 | NA | TRBV19 | CASSVTGAYEQYF | TGTGCCAGTAGTGTAACAGGGGCCTACGAGCAGTACTTC
NA | TRBJ2-7 | once | TRBV21-1 | CASSKDDNSSYEQYF | TGTGCCAGCAGCAAAGACGATAACAGCTCCTACGAGCAGTACTTC
TRBD2 | TRBJ2-7 | NA | TRBV5-1 | CASSPLGTSSYEQYF | TGCGCCAGCAGCCCTCTAGGGACTAGCTCCTACGAGCAGTACTTC
NA | TRBJ2-7 | few | TRBV5-4 | CASSLGQYLREQYF | TGTGCCAGCAGCTTGGGACAGTACCTTCGTGAGCAGTACTTC
NA | TRBJ1-4 | NA | TRBV4-1 | CASSQERKLSTNSEKLFF | TGCGCCAGCAGCCAAGAGAGAAAGCTTTCAACTAATAGTGAAAAACTGTTTTTT
NA | TRBJ1-4 | NA | TRBV6-1 | CASSEGGSDEKLFF | TGTGCCAGCAGTGAAGGCGGGAGCGATGAAAAACTGTTTTTT
NA | TRBJ2-2 | NA | TRBV5-4 | CASTLDIGELFF | TGTGCCAGCACCTTGGATATCGGGGAGCTGTTTTTT
TRBD1 | TRBJ2-7 | NA | TRBV6-5 | CASSGTGINYEQYF | TGTGCCAGCTCTGGGACAGGAATAAACTACGAGCAGTACTTC
TRBD1 | TRBJ1-4 | NA | TRBV5-6 | CASSSRDPERDSGWEKLFF | TGTGCCAGCAGCTCCCGGGACCCGGAACGGGACAGCGGGTGGGAAAAACTGTTTTTT
TRBD2 | TRBJ2-1 | few | TRBV9 | CASRETSGSANEQFF | TGTGCCAGCAGAGAGACTAGCGGGAGTGCCAATGAGCAGTTCTTC
NA | TRBJ1-6 | NA | TRBV18 | CASSPLWDDSGSYNSPLHF | TGTGCCAGCTCACCGCTATGGGATGATTCAGGCTCCTATAATTCACCCCTCCACTTT
TRBD2 | TRBJ2-1 | NA | TRBV27 | CATAGLGDNEQFF | TGTGCCACCGCGGGACTAGGGGACAATGAGCAGTTCTTC
NA | TRBJ2-1 | NA | TRBV6-1 | CASSARDSYNEQFF | TGTGCCAGCAGTGCTAGGGACTCCTACAATGAGCAGTTCTTC
NA | TRBJ1-2 | NA | TRBV5-4 | CASSLEPRYGYTF | TGTGCCAGCAGCTTGGAGCCCCGCTATGGCTACACCTTC
TRBD1 | TRBJ2-7 | few | TRBV6-5 | CASRGQGGYEQYF | TGTGCCAGCAGGGGACAGGGAGGATACGAGCAGTACTTC
NA | TRBJ1-3 | NA | TRBV29-1 | CSVEQGNTIYF | TGCAGCGTCGAACAGGGAAACACCATATATTTT
NA | TRBJ1-2 | few | TRBV28 | CASSLPGGYTF | TGTGCCAGCAGTCTGCCGGGAGGCTACACCTTC
NA | TRBJ1-5 | NA | TRBV28 | CASSPTVAEVEQPQHF | TGTGCCAGCAGTCCGACGGTGGCCGAGGTTGAGCAGCCCCAGCATTTT
TRBD2 | TRBJ2-1 | NA | TRBV28 | CASSPGEVFDLAGGWYNEQFF | TGTGCCAGCAGCCCTGGGGAGGTTTTTGATTTAGCGGGGGGGTGGTACAATGAGCAGTTCTTC
TRBD1 | TRBJ1-2 | NA | TRBV30 | CAWSFTGEDYGYTF | TGTGCCTGGAGTTTTACAGGGGAAGACTATGGCTACACCTTC
NA | TRBJ2-1 | few | TRBV5-1 | CASSLTSSFPNEQFF | TGCGCCAGCAGCTTAACTAGCTCCTTCCCCAATGAGCAGTTCTTC
NA | TRBJ1-1 | NA | TRBV27 | CASSLGGNTEAFF | TGTGCCAGCAGTTTAGGGGGGAACACTGAAGCTTTCTTT
NA | TRBJ2-7 | NA | TRBV6-5 | CASSYGAQGEQYF | TGTGCCAGCAGTTACGGGGCACAGGGCGAGCAGTACTTC
TRBD1 | TRBJ1-1 | NA | TRBV5-4 | CASSSGQGQNTEAFF | TGTGCCAGCAGCTCCGGACAGGGCCAGAACACTGAAGCTTTCTTT
NA | TRBJ1-2 | few | TRBV12-5 | CASGLARTEDYGYTF | TGTGCTAGTGGTTTGGCCAGGACGGAAGACTATGGCTACACCTTC
NA | TRBJ1-6 | NA | TRBV19 | CATLADGSSPLHF | TGTGCCACCCTGGCAGACGGGAGTTCACCCCTCCACTTT
NA | TRBJ1-2 | few | TRBV6-5 | CASSYFQDRGGYTF | TGTGCCAGCAGTTACTTCCAGGATCGGGGTGGCTACACCTTC
NA | TRBJ1-5 | few | TRBV28 | CASHSGSGLNQPQHF | TGTGCCAGCCACTCGGGTTCGGGGCTCAATCAGCCCCAGCATTTT
NA | TRBJ2-5 | NA | TRBV23-1 | CASSPRQCVETQYF | TGCGCCAGCAGCCCGAGACAGTGCGTGGAGACCCAGTACTTC
NA | TRBJ1-2 | NA | TRBV5-8 | CASSLLNNYGYTF | TGTGCCAGCAGCTTGCTAAACAACTATGGCTACACCTTC